These 14 T cell receptor beta chains originate from one sample sequenced in a study of blood T cell repertoires in COVID-19. This table comes from immunoSEQ multiplex PCR, and its TCRdb copy is limited to in-frame clones, with some not included. Of about 45,000 clones listed, over 75% are singletons. Sequencing was done on a sample of peripheral blood. All receptors come from a human donor in a cohort sampled during active COVID-19.

This rearrangement joins TRBV28 to TRBJ1-5; 8 bases align to TRBD1. Germline values: CDR1 MDHEN, CDR2 SYDVKM. CDR3 length: 18 amino acids. V gave up 3 bases and J gave up 4 bases; unmatched junction bases: 14. CDR3 sequence: CASSLRRQGIFRNQPQHF. Written as DNA, the CDR3 is TGTGCCAGCAGTTTGCGAAGACAGGGGATTTTCCGGAATCAGCCCCAGCATTTT.

The chain carries TRBV11-3 and TRBJ2-7; D not resolved. CDR3 length equals 15 residues. Germline loops: CDR1 SGHNT, CDR2 YENEEA. Trimming took off 1 base at V and 6 bases at J, with 16 bases between the two ends. The CDR3 nucleotides are TGTGCCAGCAGCTTAGGAGGCAGAACTGCTGCCGAGCAGTACTTC. Protein sequence: CASSLGGRTAAEQYF.

The chain uses TRBV7-2 and TRBJ2-1, with D tentatively TRBD2 (6 bases). V lost 2 bases and J lost 4, with 12 bases in between. Germline V CDR1 and CDR2: SGHTA, FQGNSA. This CDR3 region has 15 residues. CDR3 DNA sequence: TGTGCCAGCAGCTTACCCTCTAGCGTTTACAATGAGCAGTTCTTC. Amino acids: CASSLPSSVYNEQFF. Full variable domain (rest looked up from reference TRBV7-2 and TRBJ2-1): GAGVSQSPSNKVTEKGKDVELRCDPISGHTALYWYRQSLGQGLEFLIYFQGNSAPDKSGLPSDRFSAERTGGSVSTLTIQRTQQEDSAVYLCASSLPSSVYNEQFFGPGTRLTVL.

This sequence joins TRBV30 and TRBJ2-6; perhaps TRBD1 as D (6 bases). The CDR3 is 15 residues long. Trimming took 2 bases from V and 0 from J, leaving 8 bases between them. Germline CDR1 and CDR2: GTSNPN and SVGIG (reference sequence). The CDR3 coding sequence is TGTGCCTGGAGTCAGGGGAGCTCTGGGGCCAACGTCCTGACTTTC. Translated: CAWSQGSSGANVLTF.

V gene TRBV5-1 combines with J gene TRBJ1-4; 9 bases are shared with TRBD1. The CDR3 has 15 amino acids. Germline V lookup: CDR1 SGHRS, CDR2 YFSETQ. V lost 0 bases to trimming and J lost 8 bases; unmatched junction nucleotides: 5. CDR3 protein: CASSLAGTGPEKLFF. Written as DNA, the CDR3 is TGCGCCAGCAGCTTGGCCGGGACAGGGCCCGAAAAACTGTTTTTT.

The chain combines TRBV18 with TRBJ2-4; D gene ambiguous. The CDR3 length is 16 residues. Trimming took 2 bases from V and 1 from J, leaving 12 bases between them. Germline loops: CDR1 KGHSH, CDR2 LQKENI. As DNA, the CDR3 is TGTGCCAGCTCACCAGAAATGAGCGATGCCAAAAACATTCAGTACTTC. Its protein product is CASSPEMSDAKNIQYF.

V is TRBV4-3 and J is TRBJ2-6; D not resolved. The CDR3 totals 16 residues. The V gene lost 0 bases and the J gene lost 5 bases, with 11 bases spanning the gap. Germline V gene sequence: CDR1 LGHNA, CDR2 YSLEER. CDR3 DNA sequence: TGCGCCAGCAGCCAAGATTTAGTAGCCTGGGCCAACGTCCTGACTTTC. Its protein product is CASSQDLVAWANVLTF.

The V and J genes are TRBV27 and TRBJ1-5; no reliable D call. There are 14 residues in the CDR3. Germline V lookup: CDR1 MNHEY, CDR2 SMNVEV (reference sequence). The ends were cut back, 5 bases at V and 4 bases at J, with 12 bases in the middle. The CDR3 reads CASSLSIGNQPQHF. Here the CDR3 DNA reads TGTGCCAGCAGTCTCTCTATCGGGAATCAGCCCCAGCATTTT.

This chain connects TRBV6-4 to TRBJ2-1; D possibly corresponds to TRBD1 (5 bases). Germline assignment: CDR1 MRHNA and CDR2 SNTAGT. The V end was cut by 6 bases, the J end by 3 bases, with 15 bases between. This CDR3 is 15 amino acids long. The CDR3 bases are TGTGCCAGCAGCCCCGGGTCACAGGTCTACAATGAGCAGTTCTTC. It encodes CASSPGSQVYNEQFF.

This clone was counted a few times. The chain recombines TRBV7-2 with TRBJ2-2, with 9 bases matching TRBD2. CDR1 is SGHTA, CDR2 FQGNSA, per germline. V shed 5 bases and J 6 bases; nucleotides not matched to a gene: 13. The length of the CDR3 is 17 residues. The CDR3 sequence: CASSVDSGSARAGELFF. CDR3 in DNA: TGTGCCAGCAGCGTAGATAGCGGGAGTGCTCGGGCCGGGGAGCTGTTTTTT.

CDR3 nucleotides: TGTGCCAGCAGTTTACGGCAGGGGGCGCTCAATCAGCCCCAGCATTTT. It yields the protein CASSLRQGALNQPQHF. The chain links TRBV28 to TRBJ1-5; 8 bases match TRBD1. CDR1 is MDHEN and CDR2 is SYDVKM in the germline V gene. Trimming at V came to 2 bases and at J to 3 bases, leaving 6 bases not matched to a gene. The CDR3 is made up of 16 amino acids.

The chain is built from TRBV7-2 and TRBJ2-2; 7 bases map to TRBD2. This CDR3 has 13 amino acids. V dropped 4 bases and J dropped 6; count of bases not matched to a gene: 2. Germline V gene lookup returns CDR1 SGHTA and CDR2 FQGNSA. Here the CDR3 reads CASSWDYSGELFF. CDR3 sequence (DNA): TGTGCCAGCAGCTGGGACTACTCCGGGGAGCTGTTTTTT.

This chain uses TRBV7-9 with TRBJ2-1; 7 bases fit TRBD1. Germline values: CDR1 SEHNR, CDR2 FQNEAQ (reference sequence). V lost 6 bases and J lost 3; bases outside the gene matches: 8. CDR3 size: 15 residues. DNA of the CDR3: TGTGCCAGCAGTTCCCGGGACAGCAACTACAATGAGCAGTTCTTC. Translating it yields CASSSRDSNYNEQFF.

The chain couples TRBV10-3 to TRBJ1-1; TRBD1 matches 8 bases. The CDR3 is made up of 11 amino acids. The germline CDR1 and CDR2 sequences are ENHRY and SYGVKD. The ends lost 4 bases at V and 11 bases at J; junction bases unmatched: 3. CDR3 nucleotides: TGTGCCATCAGTGCAGGGGGCCGGGCTTTCTTT. Protein sequence: CAISAGGRAFF.